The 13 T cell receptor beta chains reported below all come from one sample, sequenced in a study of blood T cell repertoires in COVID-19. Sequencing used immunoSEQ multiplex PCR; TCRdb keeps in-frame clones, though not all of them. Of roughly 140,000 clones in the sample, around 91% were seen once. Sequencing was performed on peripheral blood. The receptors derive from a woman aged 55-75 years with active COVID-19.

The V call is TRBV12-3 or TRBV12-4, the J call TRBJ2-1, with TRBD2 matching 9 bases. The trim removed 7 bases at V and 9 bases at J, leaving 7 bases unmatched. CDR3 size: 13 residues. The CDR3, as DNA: TGTGCCAGCATGACTAGCGGCTTCGGTGAGCAGTTCTTC. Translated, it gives CASMTSGFGEQFF.

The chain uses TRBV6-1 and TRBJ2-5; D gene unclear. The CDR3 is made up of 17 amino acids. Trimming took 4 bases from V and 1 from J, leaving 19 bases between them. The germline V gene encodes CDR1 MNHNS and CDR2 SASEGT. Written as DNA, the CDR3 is TGTGCCAGCAGTGCTTACTTTCATCCCGCCCCCCAAGAGACCCAGTACTTC. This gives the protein CASSAYFHPAPQETQYF.

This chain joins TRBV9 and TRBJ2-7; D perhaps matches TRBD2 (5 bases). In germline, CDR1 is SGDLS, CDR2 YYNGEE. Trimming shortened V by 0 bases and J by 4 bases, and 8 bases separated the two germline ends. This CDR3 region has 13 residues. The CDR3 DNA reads TGTGCCAGCAGCGTAGCTACGGGATACGAGCAGTACTTC. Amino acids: CASSVATGYEQYF.

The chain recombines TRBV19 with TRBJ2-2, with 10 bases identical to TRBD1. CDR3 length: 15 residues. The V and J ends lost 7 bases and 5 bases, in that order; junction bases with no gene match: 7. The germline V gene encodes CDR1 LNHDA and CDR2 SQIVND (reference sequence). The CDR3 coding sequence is TGTGCCAGTACCCGTGGGACAGGGGAAACCGGGGAGCTGTTTTTT. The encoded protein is CASTRGTGETGELFF.

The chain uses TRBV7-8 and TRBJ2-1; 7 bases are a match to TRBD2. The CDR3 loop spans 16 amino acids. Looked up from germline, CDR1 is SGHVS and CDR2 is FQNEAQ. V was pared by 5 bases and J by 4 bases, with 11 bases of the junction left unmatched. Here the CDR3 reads CASSPGSGRFYNEQFF. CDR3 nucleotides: TGTGCCAGCAGCCCCGGCTCCGGGAGGTTTTACAATGAGCAGTTCTTC.

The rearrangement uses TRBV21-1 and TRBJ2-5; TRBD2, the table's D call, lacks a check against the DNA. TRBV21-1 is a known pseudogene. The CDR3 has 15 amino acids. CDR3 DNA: TGTGCCAGCAGCGCGGAGGGCTTGGGTCAAGAGACCCAGTACTTC. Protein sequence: CASSAEGLGQETQYF.

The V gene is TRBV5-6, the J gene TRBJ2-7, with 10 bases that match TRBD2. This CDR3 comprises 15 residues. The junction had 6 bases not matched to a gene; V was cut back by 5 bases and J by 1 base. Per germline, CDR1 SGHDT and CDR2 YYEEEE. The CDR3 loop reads CASRVGLADSYEQYF. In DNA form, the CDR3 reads TGTGCCAGCAGGGTCGGACTAGCGGATTCCTACGAGCAGTACTTC.

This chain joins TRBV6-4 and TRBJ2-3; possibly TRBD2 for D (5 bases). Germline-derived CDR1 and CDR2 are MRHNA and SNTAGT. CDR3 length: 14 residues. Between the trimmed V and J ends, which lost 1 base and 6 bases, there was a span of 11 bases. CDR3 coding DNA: TGTGCCAGCAGTGACTTCCGGGTAGCGGATACGCAGTATTTT. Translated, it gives CASSDFRVADTQYF.

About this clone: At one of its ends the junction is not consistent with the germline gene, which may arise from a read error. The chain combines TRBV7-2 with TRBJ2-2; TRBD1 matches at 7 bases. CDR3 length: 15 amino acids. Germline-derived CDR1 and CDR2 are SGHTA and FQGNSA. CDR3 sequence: CASSLRQGNSGELFF. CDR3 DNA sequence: TGTGCCAGCAGCTTGAGACAGGGCAACAGCGGGGAGCTGTTTTTT.

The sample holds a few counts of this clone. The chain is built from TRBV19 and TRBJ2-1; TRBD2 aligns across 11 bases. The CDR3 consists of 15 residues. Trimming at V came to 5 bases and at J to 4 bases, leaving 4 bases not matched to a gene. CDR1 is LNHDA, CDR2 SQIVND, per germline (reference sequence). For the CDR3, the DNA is TGTGCCAGTAGTGGGGGACTAGCGGCATACAATGAGCAGTTCTTC. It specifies CASSGGLAAYNEQFF.

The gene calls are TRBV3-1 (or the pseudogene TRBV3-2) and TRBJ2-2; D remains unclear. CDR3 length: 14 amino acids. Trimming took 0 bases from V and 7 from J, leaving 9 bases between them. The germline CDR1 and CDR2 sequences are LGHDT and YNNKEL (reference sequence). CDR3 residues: CASSQDRGNGELFF. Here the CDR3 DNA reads TGTGCCAGCAGCCAAGATCGAGGAAACGGGGAGCTGTTTTTT.

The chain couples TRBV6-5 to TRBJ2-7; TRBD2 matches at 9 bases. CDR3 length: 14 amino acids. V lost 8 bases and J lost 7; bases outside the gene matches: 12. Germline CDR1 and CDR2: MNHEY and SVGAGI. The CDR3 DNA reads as TGTGCCAGCGGTAGTGCGGGAGGGCCGGGAGAGCAGTACTTC. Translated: CASGSAGGPGEQYF.

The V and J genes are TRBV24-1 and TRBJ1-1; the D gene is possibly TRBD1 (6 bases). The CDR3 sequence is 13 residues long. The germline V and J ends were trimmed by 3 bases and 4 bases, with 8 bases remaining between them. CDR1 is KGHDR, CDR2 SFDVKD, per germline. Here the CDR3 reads CATSDPQGTEAFF. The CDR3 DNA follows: TGTGCCACCAGTGATCCACAGGGCACTGAAGCTTTCTTT.